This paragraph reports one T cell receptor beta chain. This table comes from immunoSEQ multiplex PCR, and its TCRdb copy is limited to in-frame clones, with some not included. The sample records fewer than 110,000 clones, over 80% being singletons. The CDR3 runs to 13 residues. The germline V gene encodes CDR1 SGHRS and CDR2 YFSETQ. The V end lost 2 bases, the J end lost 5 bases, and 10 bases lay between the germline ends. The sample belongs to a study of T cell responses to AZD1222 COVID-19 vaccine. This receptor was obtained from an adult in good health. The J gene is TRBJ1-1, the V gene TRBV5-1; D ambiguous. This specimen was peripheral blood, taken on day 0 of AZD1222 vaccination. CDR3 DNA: TGCGCCAGCAGCTTTCTCCCCGGGACTGAAGCTTTCTTT. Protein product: CASSFLPGTEAFF.